Each of the 2 T cell receptor beta chains below was sequenced from the same sample in a study of Graves' ophthalmopathy and Graves' hyperthyroidism. RNA transcripts were the source from which TCR beta CDR3 regions were amplified. First-round RT-PCR relied on HTBI primers, and a second-round multiplex PCR came next. TCRdb re-analysed the multiplex PCR reads in MiXCR, keeping a single row per CDR3 protein. The data show a few hundred thousand distinct CDR3 sequences, roughly 17% seen once. The sample comprised peripheral blood. Receptor source: an adult woman with stable Graves' hyperthyroidism.

This clonotype was seen many times. The chain uses TRBV6-1 and TRBJ2-7; 8 positions agree with TRBD1. CDR1 and CDR2 from the germline V gene are MNHNS and SASEGT. The CDR3 spans 14 residues. V lost 6 bases, J lost 3 bases, and 7 bases stayed unmatched. The CDR3 coding sequence is TGTGCCAGCAGAGTAGGACAGGGTTACTACGAGCAGTACTTC. This codes for CASRVGQGYYEQYF.

In its sample, this clonotype was seen many times. This sequence joins TRBV6-6 and TRBJ1-3; 9 bases match TRBD1. The length of the CDR3 is 19 residues. Germline values: CDR1 MNHNY, CDR2 SVGAGI (reference sequence). V lost 2 bases to trimming and J lost 0 bases; unmatched junction nucleotides: 11. As DNA, the CDR3 is TGTGCCAGCAGTTACCCCACCGGGACAGGGACTCGCTCTGGAAACACCATATATTTT. This gives the protein CASSYPTGTGTRSGNTIYF.